What follows are 22 T cell receptor beta chains derived from one specimen sequenced in a study of breast tumors, draining lymph nodes, adjacent tissues. TCRdb re-called the multiplex PCR reads with MiXCR, one entry per CDR3 protein. The sample records tens of thousands of distinct CDR3 sequences, 23% being singletons. Input material: breast tumor tissue. These TCRs come from a female donor with breast cancer. Some clones in this sample may be carry-over from other donors' samples.

The chain has TRBV5-1 and TRBJ1-2; D gene unclear. The CDR3 has 17 residues. The germline V gene has CDR1 SGHRS and CDR2 YFSETQ. The germline V and J ends were trimmed by 0 bases and 1 base, with 16 bases remaining between them. CDR3 DNA: TGCGCCAGCAGCTTGGAAGGGCCTCCCTTGGGTAACTATGGCTACACCTTC. As protein: CASSLEGPPLGNYGYTF.

The chain's CDR3 is CASSQMEGLLPAQYF. The DNA for the CDR3 is TGTGCCAGCAGCCAGATGGAGGGACTGCTACCGGCCCAGTACTTC. The genes are TRBV11-2 and TRBJ2-5; D may be TRBD2 (6 bases). The CDR3 runs to 15 residues. V was cut by 5 bases and J by 9 bases, with 22 bases left in between. CDR1 is SGHAT, CDR2 FQNNGV, per germline.

This clonotype was counted at least ten times. The V and J genes are TRBV7-6 and TRBJ1-2; D ambiguous. Per germline, CDR1 SGHVS and CDR2 FNYEAQ. The CDR3 extends over 15 amino acids. V lost 4 bases and J 1 base, leaving 13 bases between the germline ends. In DNA, the CDR3 is TGTGCCAGCAGCTCCACCCGTACAAGTAACTATGGCTACACCTTC. Residues: CASSSTRTSNYGYTF.

A few counts support this clonotype. The gene calls are TRBV29-1 and TRBJ2-1; no clear D. The germline V gene encodes CDR1 SQVTM and CDR2 ANQGSEA. The CDR3 is made up of 13 amino acids. Between the trimmed V and J ends, which lost 7 bases and 0 bases, there was a span of 10 bases. The chain's CDR3 is CSAIANSYNEQFF. CDR3 coding DNA: TGCAGCGCGATAGCTAACTCCTACAATGAGCAGTTCTTC.

This clonotype was seen only a few times. The chain combines TRBV20-1 with TRBJ2-6, with D unclear. The CDR3 contains 15 residues. V lost 4 bases, J lost 0 bases, and 10 bases lay in between. Per the germline V gene, CDR1 is DFQATT and CDR2 is SNEGSKA (reference sequence). This chain's CDR3 is CSATSHYSGANVLTF. The CDR3 DNA reads TGCAGTGCTACGAGCCACTACTCTGGGGCCAACGTCCTGACTTTC.

There are many counts of this clonotype. J is TRBJ1-2 and V is TRBV6-5; the match to TRBD1 covers 7 bases. V lost 5 bases to trimming and J lost 7 bases; unmatched junction nucleotides: 4. In germline, CDR1 is MNHEY, CDR2 SVGAGI. The CDR3 runs 12 residues. The CDR3 DNA sequence: TGTGCCAGCAGTCTGACAGGGTCTGGCTACACCTTC. Protein: CASSLTGSGYTF.

This clonotype was observed many times. The V call is TRBV6-4, the J call TRBJ2-2; D is ambiguous. Germline V lookup: CDR1 MRHNA, CDR2 SNTAGT. The CDR3 is 16 residues long. V lost 0 bases to trimming and J lost 0 bases, with 8 bases between them. The CDR3 reads CASSDSGFSNTGELFF. In nucleotides, the CDR3 is TGTGCCAGCAGTGACTCGGGTTTTTCGAACACCGGGGAGCTGTTTTTT.

This clonotype has just one count. Since no conserved phenylalanine or tryptophan closes the CDR3, a read error is the likely cause. The chain recombines TRBV6-6 with TRBJ1-1; D unresolved. This CDR3 is 12 amino acids long. V lost 5 bases and J 4 bases, leaving 8 bases between the germline ends. Germline loops: CDR1 MNHNY, CDR2 SVGAGI (reference sequence). As DNA, the CDR3 is TGTGCCAGCAGTCTCGACGGCACTGAAGCTTTCCTT. Translated, it gives CASSLDGTEAFL.

The rearrangement uses TRBV19 and TRBJ2-1, with 10 bases identical to TRBD2. The CDR3 covers 16 residues. Germline V gene sequence: CDR1 LNHDA, CDR2 SQIVND (reference sequence). Trimming took 2 bases from V and 8 from J; bases not matched to a gene: 9. The CDR3: CASSIRAGGFPDEQFF. The CDR3 region has the DNA TGTGCCAGTAGTATAAGAGCGGGGGGGTTCCCCGATGAGCAGTTCTTC. Filled out from reference TRBV19 and TRBJ2-1, the complete variable domain reads DGGITQSPKYLFRKEGQNVTLSCEQNLNHDAMYWYRQDPGQGLRLIYYSQIVNDFQKGDIAEGYSVSREKKESFPLTVTSAQKNPTAFYLCASSIRAGGFPDEQFFGPGTRLTVL.

The table lists this clonotype with many counts. The gene calls are TRBV9 and TRBJ1-2; 10 bases match TRBD1. Losses at the gene ends were 6 bases for V and 5 bases for J; bases not matched to a gene: 4. Germline V CDR1 and CDR2: SGDLS, YYNGEE. This CDR3 spans 13 amino acids. CDR3 region: CASKGTGDYGYTF. CDR3 in DNA: TGTGCCAGCAAAGGGACAGGGGATTATGGCTACACCTTC.

This rearrangement joins TRBV12-3 or TRBV12-4 to TRBJ2-5; D unclear. This CDR3 spans 15 amino acids. V was cut by 3 bases and J by 1 base, with 12 bases left in between. The CDR3 region is CASSFGGLAQETQYF. CDR3 DNA sequence: TGTGCCAGCAGTTTCGGCGGTCTCGCCCAAGAGACCCAGTACTTC.

This clonotype was picked up many times. The chain joins TRBV5-1 to TRBJ2-5, with a possible D match to TRBD2 (6 bases). The V and J ends lost 2 bases and 3 bases respectively, with 11 bases between them. CDR1 SGHRS and CDR2 YFSETQ come from the germline V gene. This CDR3 contains 14 residues. The CDR3 protein is CASSLLSGEETQYF. The CDR3 nucleotides are TGCGCCAGCAGCTTACTCTCGGGGGAAGAGACCCAGTACTTC.

This clonotype has ten or more counts. The V gene is TRBV9, the J gene TRBJ2-3, with D maybe TRBD1 (6 bases). This CDR3 spans 12 amino acids. Between the trimmed V and J ends, which lost 5 bases and 3 bases, there was a span of 7 bases. The germline gives CDR1 SGDLS, CDR2 YYNGEE. The CDR3, as DNA: TGTGCCAGCAGAGGGGGTACAGATACGCAGTATTTT. Amino acid sequence: CASRGGTDTQYF. Full variable domain (rest looked up from reference TRBV9 and TRBJ2-3): DSGVTQTPKHLITATGQRVTLRCSPRSGDLSVYWYQQSLDQGLQFLIQYYNGEERAKGNILERFSAQQFPDLHSELNLSSLELGDSALYFCASRGGTDTQYFGPGTRLTVL.

To note about this clonotype: This may stem from a read error, because a much larger clone lies one nucleotide away. The V and J genes are TRBV5-8 and TRBJ1-3, with 11 bases matching TRBD1. The CDR3 covers 16 residues. Germline V lookup: CDR1 SGHTS, CDR2 YDEGEE. CDR3 coding DNA: TGCGCCAGCAGCCGGGGGACAGGGGGAGTTGGAAACACCATATATTTT. It specifies CASSRGTGGVGNTIYF.

This clonotype appeared many times. The J gene is TRBJ2-7, the V gene TRBV5-5; D remains ambiguous. The CDR3 spans 13 residues. Deletions cut 4 bases from V and 2 bases from J, with 10 bases between. The V gene's germline CDR1 is SGHKS and CDR2 YYEKEE (reference sequence). The chain's CDR3 is CASSLIGAYEQYF. The CDR3 DNA is TGTGCCAGCAGCCTAATCGGTGCCTACGAGCAGTACTTC.

This chain links TRBV24-1 with TRBJ1-2; D unresolved. Trimming removed 9 bases from V and 0 bases from J, with 10 bases in between. The V gene's germline CDR1 is KGHDR and CDR2 SFDVKD. The CDR3 runs 13 residues. The CDR3 region is CATSKEANYGYTF. CDR3 nucleotide sequence: TGTGCCACCTCGAAGGAGGCTAACTATGGCTACACCTTC.

In this sample, this clonotype turned up many times. The chain carries TRBV5-1 and TRBJ2-1; 7 nucleotides align to TRBD1. Germline V lookup: CDR1 SGHRS, CDR2 YFSETQ. This CDR3 contains 15 residues. The V gene end was trimmed by 6 bases and the J gene end by 6 bases; junction bases not matched to a gene: 12. Here the CDR3 reads CASTLDRAGLNEQFF. In DNA form, the CDR3 reads TGCGCCAGCACCCTCGACAGGGCAGGTCTCAATGAGCAGTTCTTC.

This clonotype was counted many times. The chain couples TRBV27 to TRBJ2-3; 10 positions match TRBD1. The CDR3 has 15 amino acids. Germline CDR1 is MNHEY and CDR2 is SMNVEV (reference sequence). V was pared by 6 bases and J by 4 bases, with 7 bases of the junction left unmatched. The CDR3 bases are TGTGCCAGCAGGTCGGACAGGGGGTATCCAGATACGCAGTATTTT. Protein product: CASRSDRGYPDTQYF.

This clonotype was picked up many times. The chain combines TRBV4-1 with TRBJ1-5; D not resolved. CDR1 and CDR2 (germline): MGHRA, YSYEKL. Trimming left V 0 bases short and J 11 bases short, with 17 bases between. The CDR3 extends over 15 amino acids. In DNA form, the CDR3 reads TGCGCCAGCAGCCAAGAAGCCAGGTCCCGGGGTGCCCAGCATTTT. Its translation: CASSQEARSRGAQHF.

There are many counts of this clonotype. The rearrangement joins TRBV5-1 to TRBJ2-2; D possibly corresponds to TRBD1 (5 bases). The CDR3 covers 15 residues. V was shortened by 3 bases and J by 0 bases, with 9 bases between the two germline ends. Germline CDR1 is SGHRS and CDR2 is YFSETQ. The DNA of the CDR3 is TGCGCCAGCAGCTCAGGGCTCGCGAACACCGGGGAGCTGTTTTTT. It translates to CASSSGLANTGELFF.

This clonotype was recorded at least ten times. This sequence joins TRBV10-3 and TRBJ2-1, with 7 bases matching TRBD2. V lost 3 bases, J lost 4 bases, and 12 bases stayed unmatched. Germline loops: CDR1 ENHRY, CDR2 SYGVKD. This CDR3 is built from 17 residues. CDR3 DNA sequence: TGTGCCATCAGTGACACCGAGCGGGGATTAGTTTACAATGAGCAGTTCTTC. Its translation: CAISDTERGLVYNEQFF.

As concerns this clonotype: A much larger clone differs by one base, so this may be a read error. This chain links TRBV20-1 with TRBJ1-4; no firm D call. V was pared by 0 bases and J by 7 bases, with 12 bases between. The CDR3 covers 14 residues. Germline CDR1 DFQATT, CDR2 SNEGSKA (reference sequence). CDR3 DNA sequence: TGCAGTGCTAGAGATCTCCCTCCTTTTGAAAAACTGTTTTTT. Translating gives CSARDLPPFEKLFF.